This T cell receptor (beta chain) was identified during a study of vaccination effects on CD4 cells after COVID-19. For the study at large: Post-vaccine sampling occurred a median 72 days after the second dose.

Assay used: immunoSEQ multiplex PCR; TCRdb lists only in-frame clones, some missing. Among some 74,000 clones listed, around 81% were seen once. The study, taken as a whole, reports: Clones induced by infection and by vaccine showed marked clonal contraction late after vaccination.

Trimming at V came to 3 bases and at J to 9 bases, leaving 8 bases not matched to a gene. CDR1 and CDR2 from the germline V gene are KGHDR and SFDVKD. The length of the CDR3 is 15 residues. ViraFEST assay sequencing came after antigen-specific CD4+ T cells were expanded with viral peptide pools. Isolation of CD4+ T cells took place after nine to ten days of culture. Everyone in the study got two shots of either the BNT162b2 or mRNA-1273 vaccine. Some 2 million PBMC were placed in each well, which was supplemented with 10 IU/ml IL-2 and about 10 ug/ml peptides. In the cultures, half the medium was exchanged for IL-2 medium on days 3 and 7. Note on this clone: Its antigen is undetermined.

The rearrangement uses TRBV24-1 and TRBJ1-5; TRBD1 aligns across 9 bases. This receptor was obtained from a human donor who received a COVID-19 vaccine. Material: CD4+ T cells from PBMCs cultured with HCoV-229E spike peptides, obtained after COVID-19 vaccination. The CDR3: CATSDGGGTGRPQHF. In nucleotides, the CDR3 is TGTGCCACCAGTGATGGCGGCGGGACAGGGCGGCCCCAGCATTTT.